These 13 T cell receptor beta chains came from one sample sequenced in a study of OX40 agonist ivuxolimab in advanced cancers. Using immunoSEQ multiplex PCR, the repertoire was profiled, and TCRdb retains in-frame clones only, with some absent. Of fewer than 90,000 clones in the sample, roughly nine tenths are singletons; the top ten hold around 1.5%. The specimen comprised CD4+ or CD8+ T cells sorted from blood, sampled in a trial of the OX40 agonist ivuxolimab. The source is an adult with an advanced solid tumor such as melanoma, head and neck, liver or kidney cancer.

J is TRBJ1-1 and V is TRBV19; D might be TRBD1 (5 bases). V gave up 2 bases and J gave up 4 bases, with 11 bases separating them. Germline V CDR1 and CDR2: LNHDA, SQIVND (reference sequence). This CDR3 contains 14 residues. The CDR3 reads CASSIQGGSTEAFF. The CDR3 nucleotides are TGTGCCAGTAGTATACAGGGAGGGTCCACTGAAGCTTTCTTT.

As DNA, the CDR3 is TGTGCCAGCAGCCAAGCCCCCGGGAGCGGCACAGATACGCAGTATTTT. Its protein is CASSQAPGSGTDTQYF. The chain couples TRBV4-2 to TRBJ2-3; TRBD2 is a possible D gene (6 bases). Trimming took off 1 base at V and 1 base at J, with 12 bases between the two ends. Germline V lookup: CDR1 LGHNA, CDR2 YNFKEQ. This CDR3 has 16 residues.

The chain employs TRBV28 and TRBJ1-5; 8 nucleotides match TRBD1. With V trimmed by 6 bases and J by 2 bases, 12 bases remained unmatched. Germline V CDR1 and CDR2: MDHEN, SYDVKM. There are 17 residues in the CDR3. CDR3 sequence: CASRAAPGGRGNQPQHF. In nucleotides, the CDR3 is TGTGCCAGCAGGGCCGCTCCAGGGGGCAGGGGCAATCAGCCCCAGCATTTT.

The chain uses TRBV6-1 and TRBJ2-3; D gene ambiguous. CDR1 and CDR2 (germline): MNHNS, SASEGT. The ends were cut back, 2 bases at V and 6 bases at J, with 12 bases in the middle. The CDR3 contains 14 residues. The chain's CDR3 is CASSERGRGDTQYF. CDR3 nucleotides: TGTGCCAGCAGTGAACGCGGACGAGGTGATACGCAGTATTTT.

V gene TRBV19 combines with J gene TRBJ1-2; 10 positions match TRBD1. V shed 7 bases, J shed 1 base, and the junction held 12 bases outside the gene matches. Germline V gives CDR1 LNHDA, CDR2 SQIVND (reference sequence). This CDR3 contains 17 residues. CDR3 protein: CASTLGDRGRFNYGYTF. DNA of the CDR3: TGTGCCAGTACCCTGGGCGACAGGGGGCGATTTAACTATGGCTACACCTTC.

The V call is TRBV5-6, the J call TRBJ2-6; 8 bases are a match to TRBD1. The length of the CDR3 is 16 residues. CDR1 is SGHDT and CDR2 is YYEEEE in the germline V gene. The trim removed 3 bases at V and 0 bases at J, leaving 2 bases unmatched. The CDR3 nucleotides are TGTGCCAGCAGCTCGGACAGGGACTCTGGGGCCAACGTCCTGACTTTC. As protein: CASSSDRDSGANVLTF.

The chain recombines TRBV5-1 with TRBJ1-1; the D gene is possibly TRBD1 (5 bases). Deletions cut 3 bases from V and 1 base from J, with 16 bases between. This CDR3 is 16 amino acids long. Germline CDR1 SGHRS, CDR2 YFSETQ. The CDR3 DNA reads TGCGCCAGCAGCTCCGAACCGGGACGGTCGAACACTGAAGCTTTCTTT. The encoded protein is CASSSEPGRSNTEAFF.

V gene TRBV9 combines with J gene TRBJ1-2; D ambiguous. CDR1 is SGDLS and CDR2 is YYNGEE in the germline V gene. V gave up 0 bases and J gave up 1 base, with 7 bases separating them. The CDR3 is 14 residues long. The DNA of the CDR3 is TGTGCCAGCAGCGTAGTTCCGAGTAACTATGGCTACACCTTC. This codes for CASSVVPSNYGYTF.

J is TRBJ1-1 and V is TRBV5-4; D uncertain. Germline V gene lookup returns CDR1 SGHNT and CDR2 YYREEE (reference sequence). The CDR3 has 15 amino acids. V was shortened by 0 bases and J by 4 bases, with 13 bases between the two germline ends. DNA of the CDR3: TGTGCCAGCAGCTTGGCCTACGGGTTTGGCACTGAAGCTTTCTTT. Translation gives CASSLAYGFGTEAFF.

This CDR3 is CASSPATGGNTIYF. CDR3 DNA: TGTGCCAGCAGCCCTGCCACAGGCGGAAACACCATATATTTT. The chain employs TRBV28 and TRBJ1-3; D may be TRBD1 (5 bases). From germline, CDR1 is MDHEN and CDR2 SYDVKM. Deletions cut 6 bases from V and 4 bases from J, with 13 bases between. The CDR3 contains 14 residues.

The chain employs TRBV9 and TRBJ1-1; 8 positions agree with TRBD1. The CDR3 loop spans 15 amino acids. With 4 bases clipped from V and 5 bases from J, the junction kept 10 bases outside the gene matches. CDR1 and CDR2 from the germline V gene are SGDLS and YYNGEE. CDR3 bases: TGTGCCAGCAGCCCAACCCAGGGGGCGAGGACTGAAGCTTTCTTT. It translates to CASSPTQGARTEAFF. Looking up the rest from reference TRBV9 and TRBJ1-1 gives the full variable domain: DSGVTQTPKHLITATGQRVTLRCSPRSGDLSVYWYQQSLDQGLQFLIQYYNGEERAKGNILERFSAQQFPDLHSELNLSSLELGDSALYFCASSPTQGARTEAFFGQGTRLTVV.

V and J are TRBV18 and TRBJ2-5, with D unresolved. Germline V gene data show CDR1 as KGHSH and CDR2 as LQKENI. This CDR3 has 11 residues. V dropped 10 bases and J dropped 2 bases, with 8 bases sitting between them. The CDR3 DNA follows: TGTGCCACCCAACAACAAGAGACCCAGTACTTC. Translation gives CATQQQETQYF.

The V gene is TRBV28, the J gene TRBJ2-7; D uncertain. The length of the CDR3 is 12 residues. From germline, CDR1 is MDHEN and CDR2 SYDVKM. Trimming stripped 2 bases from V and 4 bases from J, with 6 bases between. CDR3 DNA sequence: TGTGCCAGCAGTTTACAGGTTTACGAGCAGTACTTC. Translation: CASSLQVYEQYF. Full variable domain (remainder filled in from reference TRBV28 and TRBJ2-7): DVKVTQSSRYLVKRTGEKVFLECVQDMDHENMFWYRQDPGLGLRLIYFSYDVKMKEKGDIPEGYSVSREKKERFSLILESASTNQTSMYLCASSLQVYEQYFGPGTRLTVT.